A selection of T cell receptor beta chains follows, all from one sample in a study of blood T cells in healthy people across ages. Via MiXCR, TCRdb re-called the 5' RACE reads, giving one row per CDR3 protein. The table has 500,000 to 550,000 distinct CDR3 sequences, approximately 25% seen once; the top ten hold just under 9%. The data were also submitted as part of a second study, on T cells of mothers and their children.

Material: blood. The origin of the receptors is a boy younger than 18 in good health. The CDR3 runs from the conserved cysteine through the conserved F or W. D genes are given only for firm matches. Part of the rows lack a size; the others show once, few, many or a class for expanded clones.

J | D | size | length | V | DNA | CDR3
TRBJ2-3 | - | - | 14 | TRBV4-3 | TGCGCCAGCAGCCAAGATTGGGGCGAGGATACGCAGTATTTT | CASSQDWGEDTQYF
TRBJ2-3 | - | - | 14 | TRBV28 | TGTGCCAGCAGTCCACATAGCGCGGGGAGTACGCAGTATTTT | CASSPHSAGSTQYF
TRBJ1-5 | TRBD1 | - | 16 | TRBV20-1 | TGCAGTGCTCCCCGGTTAGGGGGCAATCTAAATCAGCCCCAGCATTTT | CSAPRLGGNLNQPQHF
TRBJ2-3 | TRBD2 | few | 15 | TRBV6-1 | TGTGCCAGCAGTGATGGGGCGGGAGAAGCAGATACGCAGTATTTT | CASSDGAGEADTQYF
TRBJ2-7 | TRBD2 | - | 15 | TRBV27 | TGTGCCAGCAGTTTTCTCCTGGCGGGAGGTTACGAGCAGTACTTC | CASSFLLAGGYEQYF
TRBJ1-1 | TRBD1 | many | 15 | TRBV20-1 | TGCAGTGCTAGAGCACATGCGACAGGGCGAGGGGGAGCTTTCTTT | CSARAHATGRGGAFF
TRBJ2-7 | TRBD2 | - | 14 | TRBV9 | TGTGCCAGCAGCGCCCTAGCGGGAGGCGGAGAGCAGTACTTC | CASSALAGGGEQYF
TRBJ1-1 | - | - | 13 | TRBV5-6 | TGTGCCAGCAGTCAAGGGTCTTTCACTGAAGCTTTCTTT | CASSQGSFTEAFF
TRBJ1-1 | - | - | 13 | TRBV10-3 | TGTGCCATCAGTGACAGGGAGGGCTCTGAAGCTTTCTTT | CAISDREGSEAFF
TRBJ1-1 | - | - | 14 | TRBV7-2 | TGTGCCAGCAGCGCACACAGTGCGAACACTGAAGCTTTCTTT | CASSAHSANTEAFF
TRBJ2-7 | - | few | 15 | TRBV20-1 | TGCAGTGTAAGAGCCATAGGGCCTACTCCTTACGAGCAGTACTTC | CSVRAIGPTPYEQYF
TRBJ2-4 | - | many | 14 | TRBV6-2/TRBV6-3 | TGTGCCAGCAGCTCAGACTCTAACAAAAACATTCAGTACTTC | CASSSDSNKNIQYF
TRBJ2-7 | - | - | 14 | TRBV9 | TGTGCCAGCAGCCCCCAGACTAGTAATTACGAGCAGTACTTC | CASSPQTSNYEQYF
TRBJ1-5 | - | few | 14 | TRBV6-2/TRBV6-3 | TGTGCCAGCAGTTACGCCAGTAGCAATCAGCCCCAGCATTTT | CASSYASSNQPQHF
TRBJ1-2 | - | once | 13 | TRBV3-1 | TGTGCCAGCAGCCAAGAGCGCGTGAATGGCTACACCTTC | CASSQERVNGYTF
TRBJ2-7 | TRBD1 | - | 15 | TRBV7-9 | TGTGCCAGCAGCCCACCCGGGACAGGCTCCTACGAGCAGTACTTC | CASSPPGTGSYEQYF
TRBJ2-4 | - | many | 15 | TRBV28 | TGTGCCAGCAGCTCCGGGGATCTAGCCAAAAACATTCAGTACTTC | CASSSGDLAKNIQYF
TRBJ2-3 | - | few | 19 | TRBV7-9 | TGTGCCAGCAGCTCTTGGGAGGGGGGACGGGACCGATCGGGAGATACGCAGTATTTT | CASSSWEGGRDRSGDTQYF
TRBJ2-5 | TRBD2 | - | 15 | TRBV29-1 | TGCAGCGTTGAAGGGGGCAGAGCGGGAGGAGAGACCCAGTACTTC | CSVEGGRAGGETQYF
TRBJ2-2 | TRBD1 | - | 17 | TRBV7-9 | TGTGCCAGCAGCTCGCCGGACAGGGGGCCGAACACCGGGGAGCTGTTTTTT | CASSSPDRGPNTGELFF
TRBJ1-6 | - | few | 14 | TRBV9 | TGTGCCAGCAGCGTAGCGAGGTATAATTCACCCCTCCACTTT | CASSVARYNSPLHF
TRBJ2-1 | - | - | 16 | TRBV7-3 | TGTGCCAGCAGCCCCCCCAACGGCGGTGTTTACAATGAGCAGTTCTTC | CASSPPNGGVYNEQFF
TRBJ2-2 | - | - | 15 | TRBV5-1 | TGCGCCAGCAGCTCGCAGGGGAGTGGCACCGGGGAGCTGTTTTTT | CASSSQGSGTGELFF
TRBJ1-1 | - | few | 13 | TRBV20-1 | TGCAGTGCTAAGGCGGGGGGTAACACTGAAGCTTTCTTT | CSAKAGGNTEAFF
TRBJ2-1 | TRBD2 | - | 13 | TRBV29-1 | TGCAGCGTTTCTATTAGCGGGGACGGTGAGCAGTTCTTC | CSVSISGDGEQFF
TRBJ2-1 | - | - | 13 | TRBV12-3/TRBV12-4 | TGTGCCAGCGCCATGGGGGATTTCAGTGAGCAGTTCTTC | CASAMGDFSEQFF
TRBJ2-1 | TRBD2 | - | 14 | TRBV2 | TGTGCCAGCACGGGGCGGGGGGCTTACAATGAGCAGTTCTTC | CASTGRGAYNEQFF
TRBJ2-3 | TRBD1 | - | 16 | TRBV29-1 | TGCGGCGTCACCCGGACAGGGGGCGGAAGCACAGATACGCAGTATTTT | CGVTRTGGGSTDTQYF
TRBJ1-5 | - | few | 14 | TRBV6-6 | TGTGCCAGCAGTTCAGGGTACGGCAATCAGCCCCAGCATTTT | CASSSGYGNQPQHF
TRBJ2-1 | TRBD2 | many | 15 | TRBV10-2 | TGCGCCAGCAGGGAGGGACTAGCGGGGCACAATGAGCAGTTCTTC | CASREGLAGHNEQFF
TRBJ2-5 | TRBD2 | many | 15 | TRBV3-1 | TGTGCCAGCAGCCAATCTAGCGGTGAGGGGGAGACCCAGTACTTC | CASSQSSGEGETQYF
TRBJ2-4 | TRBD1 | few | 16 | TRBV11-3 | TGTGCCAGCAGCTTGGGACCGGGACAGGCAAAAAACATTCAGTACTTC | CASSLGPGQAKNIQYF
TRBJ2-5 | - | - | 15 | TRBV5-5 | TGTGCCAGCAGCCCCCAGGGGGGGGCCAGTGAGACCCAGTACTTC | CASSPQGGASETQYF
TRBJ2-5 | TRBD2 | few | 16 | TRBV5-8 | TGTGCCAGCAGCTTGGTTATTACTAGCGCAAAAGAGACCCAGTACTTC | CASSLVITSAKETQYF
TRBJ1-5 | - | few | 16 | TRBV6-2/TRBV6-3 | TGTGCCAGCAGTTACGGGCAGCGGGGTAGCAATCAGCCCCAGCATTTT | CASSYGQRGSNQPQHF
TRBJ2-7 | - | many | 11 | TRBV29-1 | TGCAGCGTTAAACAGGGTAGCGAGCAGTACTTC | CSVKQGSEQYF
TRBJ2-5 | - | few | 9 | TRBV27 | TGTGCCACATACGGGACCCAGTACTTC | CATYGTQYF
TRBJ2-3 | - | - | 14 | TRBV24-1 | TGTGCCACCAGTGACCCTAACTTGCCAGATACGCAGTATTTT | CATSDPNLPDTQYF
TRBJ2-1 | TRBD1 | - | 15 | TRBV24-1 | TGTGCCACCAGTGGGGGACAGGGGGCGGTCAATGAGCAGTTCTTC | CATSGGQGAVNEQFF
TRBJ1-2 | - | few | 16 | TRBV6-2/TRBV6-3 | TGTGCCAGCAGTTACTCATCCGAAGACAGTTCCTATGGCTACACCTTC | CASSYSSEDSSYGYTF
TRBJ2-1 | TRBD2 | few | 14 | TRBV7-9 | TGTGCCAGCACCGGACTAGCGGGAGACAATGAGCAGTTCTTC | CASTGLAGDNEQFF
TRBJ2-5 | TRBD2 | - | 15 | TRBV28 | TGTGCCAGCAGTTTCGCCGGGACTAGCCAAGAGACCCAGTACTTC | CASSFAGTSQETQYF
TRBJ2-1 | - | few | 14 | TRBV6-1 | TGTGCCAGCCGACACCGACTACTGAACAATGAGCAGTTCTTC | CASRHRLLNNEQFF
TRBJ1-2 | TRBD1 | - | 14 | TRBV4-3 | TGCGCCAGCAGCCAGGACAGGGTGTTCGATGGCTACACCTTC | CASSQDRVFDGYTF
TRBJ2-7 | TRBD2 | few | 12 | TRBV29-1 | TGCAGCGTCCTGGGGAGGGGCTACGAGCAGTACTTC | CSVLGRGYEQYF
TRBJ2-6 | - | - | 14 | TRBV4-1 | TGCGCCAGCAGCCGGGGGGCTGGGGCCAACGTCCTGACTTTC | CASSRGAGANVLTF
TRBJ1-2 | - | many | 12 | TRBV9 | TGTGCCAGCAGCGTAGCCAACTATGGCTACACCTTC | CASSVANYGYTF
TRBJ2-7 | TRBD1 | once | 13 | TRBV4-2 | TGTGCCAGCAGCCAAGGGGACAGGTACGAGCAGTACTTC | CASSQGDRYEQYF
TRBJ2-1 | TRBD2 | medium-sized | 15 | TRBV20-1 | TGCAGTGCTAGACCGTTAGGCGGGGGACGCAATGAGCAGTTCTTC | CSARPLGGGRNEQFF
TRBJ1-6 | - | - | 15 | TRBV20-1 | TGCAGTGCTAGGGCAGGCACAGGTGGCATTTCACCCCTCCACTTT | CSARAGTGGISPLHF
TRBJ1-2 | - | once | 12 | TRBV27 | TGTGCCAGCAGTTATCAGGGTTTAGGCTACACCTTC | CASSYQGLGYTF